One and the same sample provided the 21 T cell receptor beta chains below, sequenced in a study of CD8 T cells in ankylosing spondylitis. Study findings and constraints: Ankylosing spondylitis blood seemed to carry a telltale TCR beta motif made of roughly 8 highly homologous variants.

TCRdb analysed the 5' RACE reads with MiXCR anew, one entry per CDR3 protein. This table has around 440,000 distinct CDR3 sequences, about a sixth appearing once. Their antigens remain unidentified. The sequenced material came from blood, either unsorted or a sorted T cell fraction (not recorded which). The source of these receptors is a male donor with ankylosing spondylitis.

The chain employs TRBV29-1 and TRBJ1-1; D is unresolved. Trimming cost V 4 bases and J 6 bases, with 9 bases left between them. The germline V gene encodes CDR1 SQVTM and CDR2 ANQGSEA. CDR3 length equals 11 residues. The CDR3 DNA follows: TGCAGCGTTGTGAGCTCATCTGAAGCTTTCTTT. Protein: CSVVSSSEAFF.

The rearrangement joins TRBV20-1 to TRBJ1-1; 7 positions match TRBD1. The CDR3 extends over 17 amino acids. With 1 base clipped from V and 0 bases from J, the junction kept 11 bases outside the gene matches. Germline values: CDR1 DFQATT, CDR2 SNEGSKA (reference sequence). The CDR3 DNA sequence: TGCAGTGCTAGAGTCGCGGGACAGACCCTCATGAACACTGAAGCTTTCTTT. Protein sequence: CSARVAGQTLMNTEAFF.

The chain combines TRBV7-9 with TRBJ2-5; TRBD2 aligns across 9 bases. The CDR3 consists of 16 residues. Germline CDR1 reads SEHNR; CDR2 reads FQNEAQ (reference sequence). V lost 1 base, J lost 5 bases, and 8 bases stayed unmatched. CDR3 in amino acids: CASSLGGSSGMETQYF. CDR3 DNA sequence: TGTGCCAGCAGCTTAGGGGGTTCTAGCGGGATGGAGACCCAGTACTTC.

The V gene is TRBV20-1, the J gene TRBJ1-1; no clear D gene. Germline V gene sequence: CDR1 DFQATT, CDR2 SNEGSKA (reference sequence). CDR3 length: 13 amino acids. Trimming took off 5 bases at V and 1 base at J, with 11 bases between the two ends. For the CDR3, the DNA is TGCAGTGCTTTGACCGGGAAGAACACTGAAGCTTTCTTT. Protein: CSALTGKNTEAFF.

This clonotype was counted between two and nine times. V and J are TRBV14 and TRBJ2-2; 14 bases are shared with TRBD2. This CDR3 has 17 amino acids. The V segment lost 2 bases and the J segment 5 bases; nucleotides outside the gene matches: 4. In germline, CDR1 is SGHDN, CDR2 FVKESK. This CDR3 is CASSQPGLAGGTGELFF. CDR3 in DNA: TGTGCCAGCAGCCAACCCGGACTAGCGGGAGGTACCGGGGAGCTGTTTTTT.

The J gene is TRBJ2-7, the V gene TRBV29-1; weak D call: TRBD1 (5 bases). The V end lost 5 bases, the J end lost 3 bases, and 14 bases lay between the germline ends. CDR1 is SQVTM, CDR2 ANQGSEA, per germline. The CDR3 runs 13 residues. Here the CDR3 reads CSVLTDNFYEQYF. CDR3 in DNA: TGCAGCGTTCTGACAGATAATTTCTACGAGCAGTACTTC.

This clonotype appeared a few times. The chain uses TRBV11-3 and TRBJ2-5; D call uncertain. This CDR3 has 13 residues. Trimming shortened V by 5 bases and J by 3 bases, and 10 bases separated the two germline ends. CDR1 is SGHNT and CDR2 is YENEEA in the germline V gene. The CDR3 spells CASSPHAKETQYF. The CDR3 coding sequence is TGTGCCAGCAGCCCACATGCAAAAGAGACCCAGTACTTC.

This clonotype turned up a few times. This chain joins TRBV12-3 or TRBV12-4 and TRBJ1-1; D gene ambiguous. V lost 3 bases and J lost 8, with 10 bases in between. The length of the CDR3 is 12 residues. The CDR3 nucleotides read TGTGCCAGCAGTTTTGGGCGGAGCGAAGCTTTCTTT. Translated, it gives CASSFGRSEAFF.

This clonotype has a handful of counts. The rearrangement uses TRBV12-3 or TRBV12-4 and TRBJ2-7; possible D gene TRBD1, 6 bases. The CDR3 is made up of 14 amino acids. V lost 6 bases and J lost 6, with 18 bases in between. The CDR3 sequence: CASRPPTGLGEQYF. CDR3 DNA sequence: TGTGCCAGCAGACCTCCGACAGGCCTTGGCGAGCAGTACTTC.

V usage is TRBV6-1 and J usage is TRBJ1-5; no clear D gene. The V gene lost 6 bases and the J gene lost 4 bases, with 16 bases spanning the gap. The CDR3 is 15 residues long. Germline V gene sequence: CDR1 MNHNS, CDR2 SASEGT. The CDR3 DNA reads TGTGCCAGCAGACGTACCCCCCTACATAATCAGCCCCAGCATTTT. Its translation is CASRRTPLHNQPQHF.

The CDR3 bases are TGTGCCAGCAGTCCGAACGACAGGGGGTTCACTGAAGCTTTCTTT. Translation gives CASSPNDRGFTEAFF. J is TRBJ1-1 and V is TRBV7-9, with TRBD1 matching over 9 bases. From germline, CDR1 is SEHNR and CDR2 FQNEAQ (reference sequence). With 6 bases clipped from V and 4 bases from J, the junction kept 9 bases outside the gene matches. This CDR3 is 15 amino acids long.

This clonotype was observed a few times. The chain has TRBV5-6 and TRBJ2-1; 8 positions match TRBD2. The CDR3 contains 15 residues. Germline V gene data show CDR1 as SGHDT and CDR2 as YYEEEE. V gave up 6 bases and J gave up 12 bases; unmatched junction bases: 17. Here the CDR3 DNA reads TGTGCCAGCACCCTGGGTGGGACTAGAAGGAGTGGGCAGTTCTTC. This codes for CASTLGGTRRSGQFF.

This CDR3 is CASSVSPGGNTEAFF. CDR3 coding DNA: TGTGCCAGCAGCGTATCGCCCGGGGGGAACACTGAAGCTTTCTTT. The chain couples TRBV9 to TRBJ1-1; possible D gene TRBD1, 5 bases. Between the trimmed V and J ends, which lost 1 base and 1 base, there was a span of 11 bases. The CDR3 loop spans 15 amino acids. The germline V gene encodes CDR1 SGDLS and CDR2 YYNGEE.

This clonotype was counted a few times. Relative to the germline gene, one junction end is altered; a read error may explain this. The rearrangement uses TRBV29-1 and TRBJ2-2; 9 nucleotides line up with TRBD1. Germline V gene data show CDR1 as SQVTM and CDR2 as ANQGSEA. The length of the CDR3 is 14 residues. The DNA of the CDR3 is TGCAGCGTACGGGACAGGGCGAAAACCGGGGAGCTGTTTTTT. The encoded protein is CSVRDRAKTGELFF.

This clonotype has a count of ten or more. The J gene is TRBJ2-7, the V gene TRBV6-1; 13 bases align to TRBD2. With 8 bases clipped from V and 6 bases from J, the junction kept 10 bases outside the gene matches. Germline V gene data show CDR1 as MNHNS and CDR2 as SASEGT. The CDR3 extends over 15 amino acids. The DNA for the CDR3 is TGTGCCAGCGGAACTCCGGGACTAGCGGGAATCGAGCAGTACTTC. It translates to CASGTPGLAGIEQYF.

The rearrangement uses TRBV27 and TRBJ2-7, with 8 nucleotides matching TRBD2. The V gene's germline CDR1 is MNHEY and CDR2 SMNVEV (reference sequence). After removal of 1 base from V and 3 bases from J, the junction contained 2 bases not matched to a gene. The CDR3 length is 14 residues. The CDR3 DNA reads TGTGCCAGCAGTTTATACGGGGGGGGCTACGAGCAGTACTTC. Amino acid sequence: CASSLYGGGYEQYF.

The chain combines TRBV6-1 with TRBJ1-1; D is unresolved. V shed 7 bases and J shed 4 bases, with 13 bases lying between them. Germline values: CDR1 MNHNS, CDR2 SASEGT. The CDR3 totals 13 residues. CDR3 in amino acids: CASKPTGRTEAFF. CDR3 coding DNA: TGTGCCAGCAAGCCGACCGGGCGCACTGAAGCTTTCTTT.

This clonotype was seen a few times. The CDR3 is CASSLVLSGSYNEQFF. The CDR3 DNA sequence: TGCGCCAGCAGCTTGGTACTTAGCGGATCATACAATGAGCAGTTCTTC. The chain employs TRBV5-1 and TRBJ2-1; D possibly corresponds to TRBD2 (6 bases). V was pared by 0 bases and J by 4 bases, with 14 bases between. The CDR3 runs to 16 residues. Germline lookup yields CDR1 SGHRS and CDR2 YFSETQ.

This clonotype has just a few counts. The chain couples TRBV5-6 to TRBJ1-5, with D uncertain. Trimming took off 1 base at V and 5 bases at J, with 13 bases between the two ends. The germline V gene encodes CDR1 SGHDT and CDR2 YYEEEE. This CDR3 is 15 amino acids long. As DNA, the CDR3 is TGTGCCAGCAGCTTGATGAGGGTGAGGGATCAGCCCCAGCATTTT. As protein: CASSLMRVRDQPQHF.

This clonotype has a handful of counts. CDR3 in amino acids: CASSLSVSGATDTQYF. The DNA of the CDR3 is TGCGCCAGCAGCTTGAGTGTGAGCGGGGCCACAGATACGCAGTATTTT. The chain recombines TRBV5-1 with TRBJ2-3, with TRBD2 matching 7 bases. The CDR3 is 16 amino acids. Germline V CDR1 and CDR2: SGHRS, YFSETQ. Unmatched junction bases numbered 7, after V lost 1 base and J lost 2 bases.

This clonotype has at least ten counts. The chain carries TRBV2 and TRBJ1-2; TRBD1 agrees at 9 bases. Germline V gene data show CDR1 as SNHLY and CDR2 as FYNNEI. J gave up 3 bases and V 8 bases, and 13 bases lay outside the gene matches. This CDR3 has 16 residues. CDR3: CASSGPPGQGDYGYTF. CDR3 coding DNA: TGTGCCAGCTCCGGGCCCCCGGGACAGGGTGACTATGGCTACACCTTC. Drawing the rest from reference TRBV2 and TRBJ1-2, the complete variable domain is EPEVTQTPSHQVTQMGQEVILRCVPISNHLYFYWYRQILGQKVEFLVSFYNNEISEKSEIFDDQFSVERPDGSNFTLKIRSTKLEDSAMYFCASSGPPGQGDYGYTFGSGTRLTVV.